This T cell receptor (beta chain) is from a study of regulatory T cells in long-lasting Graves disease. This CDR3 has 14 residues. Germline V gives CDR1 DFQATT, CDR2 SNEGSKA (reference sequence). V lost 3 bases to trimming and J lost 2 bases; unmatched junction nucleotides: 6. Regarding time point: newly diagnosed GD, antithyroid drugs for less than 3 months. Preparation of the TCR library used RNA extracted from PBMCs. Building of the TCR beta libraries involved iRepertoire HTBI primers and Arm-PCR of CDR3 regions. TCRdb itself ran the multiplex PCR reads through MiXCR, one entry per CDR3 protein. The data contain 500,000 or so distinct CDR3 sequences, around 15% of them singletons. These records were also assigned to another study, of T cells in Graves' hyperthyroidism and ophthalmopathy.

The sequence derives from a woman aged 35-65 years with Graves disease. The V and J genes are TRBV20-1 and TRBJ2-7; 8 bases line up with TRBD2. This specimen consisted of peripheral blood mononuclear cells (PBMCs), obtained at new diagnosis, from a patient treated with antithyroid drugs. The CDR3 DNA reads TGCAGTGCTAGTAAGTTAGCGGGGACCTACGAGCAGTACTTC. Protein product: CSASKLAGTYEQYF.